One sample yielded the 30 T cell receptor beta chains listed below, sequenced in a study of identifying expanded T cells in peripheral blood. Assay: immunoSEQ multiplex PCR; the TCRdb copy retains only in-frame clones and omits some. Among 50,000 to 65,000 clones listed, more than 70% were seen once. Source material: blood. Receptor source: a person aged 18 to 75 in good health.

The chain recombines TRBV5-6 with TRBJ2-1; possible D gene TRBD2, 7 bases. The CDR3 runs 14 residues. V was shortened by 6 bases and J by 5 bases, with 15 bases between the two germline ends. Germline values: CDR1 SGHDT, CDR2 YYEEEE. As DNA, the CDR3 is TGTGCCAGCATCACAAGCGGGACAAACAATGAGCAGTTCTTC. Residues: CASITSGTNNEQFF.

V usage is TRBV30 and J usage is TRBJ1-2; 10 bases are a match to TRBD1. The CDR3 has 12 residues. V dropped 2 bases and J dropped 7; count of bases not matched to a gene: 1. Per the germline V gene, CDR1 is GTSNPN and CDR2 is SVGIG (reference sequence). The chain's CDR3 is CAWSRDRGGYTF. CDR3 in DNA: TGTGCCTGGAGTAGGGACAGGGGTGGCTACACCTTC.

CDR3 in amino acids: CASSSGTGTEQYF. The CDR3 DNA reads TGTGCCAGCAGTTCCGGGACAGGGACCGAGCAGTACTTC. The chain couples TRBV6-5 to TRBJ2-7, with 9 bases that match TRBD1. V dropped 4 bases and J dropped 6; count of bases not matched to a gene: 4. CDR3 length: 13 amino acids. The germline V gene has CDR1 MNHEY and CDR2 SVGAGI.

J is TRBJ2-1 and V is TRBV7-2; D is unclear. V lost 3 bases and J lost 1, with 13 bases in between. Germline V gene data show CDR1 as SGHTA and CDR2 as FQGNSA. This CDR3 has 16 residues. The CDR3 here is CASSLVPRGSYNEQFF. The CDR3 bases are TGTGCCAGCAGCTTGGTGCCACGTGGTTCCTACAATGAGCAGTTCTTC.

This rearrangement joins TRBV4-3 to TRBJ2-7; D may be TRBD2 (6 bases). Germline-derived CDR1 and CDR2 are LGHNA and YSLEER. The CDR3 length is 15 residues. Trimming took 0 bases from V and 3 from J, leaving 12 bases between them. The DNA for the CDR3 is TGCGCCAGCAGCCAAGATCTGGCTAGCGACTACGAGCAGTACTTC. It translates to CASSQDLASDYEQYF.

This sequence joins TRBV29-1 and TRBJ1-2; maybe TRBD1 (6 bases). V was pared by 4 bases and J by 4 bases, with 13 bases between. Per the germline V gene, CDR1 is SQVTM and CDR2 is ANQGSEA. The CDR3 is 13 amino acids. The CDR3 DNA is TGCAGCGTTGTACAGGGTGGGATCTATGGCTACACCTTC. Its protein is CSVVQGGIYGYTF. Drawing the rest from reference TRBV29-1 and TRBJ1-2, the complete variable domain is SAVISQKPSRDICQRGTSLTIQCQVDSQVTMMFWYRQQPGQSLTLIATANQGSEATYESGFVIDKFPISRPNLTFSTLTVSNMSPEDSSIYLCSVVQGGIYGYTFGSGTRLTVV.

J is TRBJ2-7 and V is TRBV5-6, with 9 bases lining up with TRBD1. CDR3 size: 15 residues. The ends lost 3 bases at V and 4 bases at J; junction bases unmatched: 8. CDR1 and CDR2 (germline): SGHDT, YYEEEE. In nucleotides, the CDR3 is TGTGCCAGCAGCTCCCCGGGACAGGGCGAATACGAGCAGTACTTC. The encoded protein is CASSSPGQGEYEQYF.

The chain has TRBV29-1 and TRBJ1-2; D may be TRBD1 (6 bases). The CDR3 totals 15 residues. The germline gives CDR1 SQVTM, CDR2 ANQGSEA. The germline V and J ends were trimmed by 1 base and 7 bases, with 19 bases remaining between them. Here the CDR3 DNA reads TGCAGCGTTGAAGGAGTGGGGGCGTTATACCGTGGCTACACCTTC. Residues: CSVEGVGALYRGYTF.

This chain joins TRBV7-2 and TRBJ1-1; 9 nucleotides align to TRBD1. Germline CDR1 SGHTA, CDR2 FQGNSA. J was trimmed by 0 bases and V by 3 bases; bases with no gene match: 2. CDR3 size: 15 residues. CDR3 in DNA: TGTGCCAGCAGCTTGGACAGGGGCGTGAACACTGAAGCTTTCTTT. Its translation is CASSLDRGVNTEAFF.

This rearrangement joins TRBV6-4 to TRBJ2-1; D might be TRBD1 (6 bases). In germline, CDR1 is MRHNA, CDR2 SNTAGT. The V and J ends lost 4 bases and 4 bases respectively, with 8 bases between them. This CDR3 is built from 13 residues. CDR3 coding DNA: TGTGCCAGCAGTGCCGACAGGTACAATGAGCAGTTCTTC. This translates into CASSADRYNEQFF.

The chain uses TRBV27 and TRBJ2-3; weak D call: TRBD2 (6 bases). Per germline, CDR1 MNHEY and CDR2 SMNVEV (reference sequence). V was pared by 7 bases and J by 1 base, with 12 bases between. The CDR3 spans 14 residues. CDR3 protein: CASTPWRGTDTQYF. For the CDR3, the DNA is TGTGCCAGCACCCCATGGAGGGGCACAGATACGCAGTATTTT.

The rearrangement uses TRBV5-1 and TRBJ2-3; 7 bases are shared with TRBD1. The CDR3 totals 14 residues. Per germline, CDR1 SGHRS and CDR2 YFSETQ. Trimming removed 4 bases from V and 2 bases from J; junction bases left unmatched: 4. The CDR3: CASSTGQSTDTQYF. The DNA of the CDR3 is TGCGCCAGCAGCACGGGACAGTCCACAGATACGCAGTATTTT.

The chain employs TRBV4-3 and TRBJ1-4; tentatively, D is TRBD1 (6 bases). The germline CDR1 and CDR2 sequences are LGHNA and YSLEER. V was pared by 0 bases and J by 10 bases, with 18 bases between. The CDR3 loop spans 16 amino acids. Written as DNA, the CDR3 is TGCGCCAGCAGCCAAGACCCCCTCGACAGGAGTCTAAAACTGTTTTTT. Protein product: CASSQDPLDRSLKLFF.

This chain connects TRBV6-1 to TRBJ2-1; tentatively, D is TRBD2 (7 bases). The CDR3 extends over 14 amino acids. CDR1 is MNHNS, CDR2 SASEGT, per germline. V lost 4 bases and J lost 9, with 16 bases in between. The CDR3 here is CASSVGGGGREQFF. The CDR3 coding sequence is TGTGCCAGCAGTGTGGGCGGGGGCGGGCGTGAGCAGTTCTTC.

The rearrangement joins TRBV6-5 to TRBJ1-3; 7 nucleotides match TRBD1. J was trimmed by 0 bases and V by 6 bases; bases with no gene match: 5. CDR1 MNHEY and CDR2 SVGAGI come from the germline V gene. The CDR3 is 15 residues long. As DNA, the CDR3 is TGTGCCAGCAGCCGGGGACAGCTCTCTGGAAACACCATATATTTT. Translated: CASSRGQLSGNTIYF.

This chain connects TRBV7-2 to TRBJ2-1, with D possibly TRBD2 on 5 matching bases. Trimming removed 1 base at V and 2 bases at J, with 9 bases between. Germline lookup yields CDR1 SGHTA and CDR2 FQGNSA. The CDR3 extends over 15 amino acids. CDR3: CASSLVSETYNEQFF. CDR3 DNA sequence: TGTGCCAGCAGCTTAGTTAGCGAAACCTACAATGAGCAGTTCTTC.

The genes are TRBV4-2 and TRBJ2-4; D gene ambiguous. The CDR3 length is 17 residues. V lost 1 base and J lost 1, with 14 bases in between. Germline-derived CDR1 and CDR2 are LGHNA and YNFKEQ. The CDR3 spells CASSQGEVLFAKNIQYF. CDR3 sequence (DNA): TGTGCCAGCAGCCAAGGTGAGGTACTGTTCGCCAAAAACATTCAGTACTTC.

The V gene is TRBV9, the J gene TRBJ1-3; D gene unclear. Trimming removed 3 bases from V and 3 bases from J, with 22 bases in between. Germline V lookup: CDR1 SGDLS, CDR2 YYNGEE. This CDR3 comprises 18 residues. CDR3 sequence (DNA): TGTGCCAGCAGCGAGGCGGGAAACGGGAGGGATGGTGGAAACACCATATATTTT. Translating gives CASSEAGNGRDGGNTIYF.

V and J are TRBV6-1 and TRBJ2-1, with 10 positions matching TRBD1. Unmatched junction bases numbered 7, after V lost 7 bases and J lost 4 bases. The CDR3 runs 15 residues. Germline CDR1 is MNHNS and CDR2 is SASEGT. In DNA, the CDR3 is TGTGCCAGCACTGGGGACAGGGGACTTTACAATGAGCAGTTCTTC. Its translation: CASTGDRGLYNEQFF.

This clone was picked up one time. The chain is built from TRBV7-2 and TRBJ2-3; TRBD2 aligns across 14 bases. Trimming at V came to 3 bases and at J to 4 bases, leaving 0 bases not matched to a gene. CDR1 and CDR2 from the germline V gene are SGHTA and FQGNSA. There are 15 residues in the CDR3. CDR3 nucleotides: TGTGCCAGCAGCTTGGGACTAGCGGGAGCAGATACGCAGTATTTT. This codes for CASSLGLAGADTQYF. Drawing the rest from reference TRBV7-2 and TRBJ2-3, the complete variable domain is GAGVSQSPSNKVTEKGKDVELRCDPISGHTALYWYRQSLGQGLEFLIYFQGNSAPDKSGLPSDRFSAERTGGSVSTLTIQRTQQEDSAVYLCASSLGLAGADTQYFGPGTRLTVL.

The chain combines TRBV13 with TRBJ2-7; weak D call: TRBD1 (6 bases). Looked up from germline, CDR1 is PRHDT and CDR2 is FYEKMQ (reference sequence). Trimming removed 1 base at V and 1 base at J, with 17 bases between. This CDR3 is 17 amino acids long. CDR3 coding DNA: TGTGCCAGCAGCTTAGATCCCCAACAGGGTGAGTCCTACGAGCAGTACTTC. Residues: CASSLDPQQGESYEQYF.

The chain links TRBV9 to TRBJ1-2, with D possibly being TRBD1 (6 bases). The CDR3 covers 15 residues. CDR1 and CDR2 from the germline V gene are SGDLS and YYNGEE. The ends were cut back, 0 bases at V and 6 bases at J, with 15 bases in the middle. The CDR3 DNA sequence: TGTGCCAGCAGCGTAGGCCGGGGGGCTTCAAATGGCTACACCTTC. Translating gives CASSVGRGASNGYTF. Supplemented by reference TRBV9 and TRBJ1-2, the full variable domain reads DSGVTQTPKHLITATGQRVTLRCSPRSGDLSVYWYQQSLDQGLQFLIQYYNGEERAKGNILERFSAQQFPDLHSELNLSSLELGDSALYFCASSVGRGASNGYTFGSGTRLTVV.

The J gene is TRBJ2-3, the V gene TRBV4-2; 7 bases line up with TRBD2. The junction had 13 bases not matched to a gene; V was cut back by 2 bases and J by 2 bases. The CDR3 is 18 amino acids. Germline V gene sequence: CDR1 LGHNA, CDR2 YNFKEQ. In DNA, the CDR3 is TGTGCCAGCAGCCAACCCCCAGGACTAGGCCTTTTCACAGATACGCAGTATTTT. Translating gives CASSQPPGLGLFTDTQYF.

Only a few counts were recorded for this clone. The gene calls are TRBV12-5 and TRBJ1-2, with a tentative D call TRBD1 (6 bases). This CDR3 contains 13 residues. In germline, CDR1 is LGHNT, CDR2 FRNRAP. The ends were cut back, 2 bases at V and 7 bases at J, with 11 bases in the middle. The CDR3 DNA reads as TGTGCTAGTGGTTTGACAGGGAGGAGTGGCTACACCTTC. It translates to CASGLTGRSGYTF.

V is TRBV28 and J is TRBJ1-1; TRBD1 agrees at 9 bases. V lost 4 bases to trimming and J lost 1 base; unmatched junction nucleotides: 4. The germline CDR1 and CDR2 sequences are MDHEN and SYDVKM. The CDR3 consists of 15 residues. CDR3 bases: TGTGCCAGCAGTTACTGGGGACAGGGGAACACTGAAGCTTTCTTT. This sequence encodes CASSYWGQGNTEAFF.

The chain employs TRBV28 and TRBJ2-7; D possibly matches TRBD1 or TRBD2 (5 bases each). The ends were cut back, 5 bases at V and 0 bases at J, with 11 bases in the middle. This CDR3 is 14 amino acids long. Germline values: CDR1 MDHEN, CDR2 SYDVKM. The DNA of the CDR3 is TGTGCCAGCAGTGCGACAGAGGGCTCCTACGAGCAGTACTTC. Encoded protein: CASSATEGSYEQYF.

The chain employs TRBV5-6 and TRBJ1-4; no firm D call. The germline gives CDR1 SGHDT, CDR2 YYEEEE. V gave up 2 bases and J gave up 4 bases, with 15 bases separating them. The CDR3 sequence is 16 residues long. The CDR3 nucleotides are TGTGCCAGCAGCTTTGGGCCGATAGGCGGTAATGAAAAACTGTTTTTT. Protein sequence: CASSFGPIGGNEKLFF.

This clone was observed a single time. This CDR3 reads CASSLRADTDTQYF. CDR3 nucleotides: TGTGCCAGCAGTCTCCGGGCCGACACAGATACGCAGTATTTT. The chain has TRBV27 and TRBJ2-3; D gene unclear. Germline loops: CDR1 MNHEY, CDR2 SMNVEV (reference sequence). The CDR3 has 14 amino acids. Trimming cost V 5 bases and J 2 bases, with 11 bases left between them.

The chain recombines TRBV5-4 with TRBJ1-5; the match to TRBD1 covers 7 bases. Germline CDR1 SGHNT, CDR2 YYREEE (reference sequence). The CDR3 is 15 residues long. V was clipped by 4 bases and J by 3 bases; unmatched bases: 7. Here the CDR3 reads CASSQEGTVNQPQHF. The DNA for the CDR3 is TGTGCCAGCAGCCAAGAGGGGACAGTCAATCAGCCCCAGCATTTT.

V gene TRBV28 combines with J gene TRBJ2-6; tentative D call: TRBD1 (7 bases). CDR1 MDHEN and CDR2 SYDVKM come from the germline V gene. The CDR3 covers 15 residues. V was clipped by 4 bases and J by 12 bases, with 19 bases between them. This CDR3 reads CASSYEGGGTGVLTF. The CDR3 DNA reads TGTGCCAGCAGTTACGAAGGGGGCGGGACGGGCGTCCTGACTTTC. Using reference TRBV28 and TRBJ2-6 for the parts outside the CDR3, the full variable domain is DVKVTQSSRYLVKRTGEKVFLECVQDMDHENMFWYRQDPGLGLRLIYFSYDVKMKEKGDIPEGYSVSREKKERFSLILESASTNQTSMYLCASSYEGGGTGVLTFGAGSRLTVL.